The clone carrying this TCR beta chain was recorded a few times. Its antigen is unidentified. Sequencing was performed with immunoSEQ multiplex PCR; in TCRdb, only in-frame clones are kept and a portion is missing. The sample yields some 320,000 clones, about nine tenths seen once. The donors were part of the validation cohort, which consisted of roughly 120 subjects and was separate from the first cohort of about 650 subjects. This sample was included in a study of cytomegalovirus exposure and HLA in healthy donors. Whole-study results and caveats: The authors confirmed in vitro that a few CMV-associated chains were specific for CMV antigens. Both high specificity and high sensitivity reportedly marked the classifier's diagnosis of cytomegalovirus status.

This receptor was taken from a woman in her twenties or thirties in good health and CMV-seropositive. Source material: PBMCs.

The CDR3 nucleotides read TGTGCCTGGAAGAGGAGCGGGGGCCCCGAGAGGCAGACCCAGTACTTC. Protein: CAWKRSGGPERQTQYF. This chain joins TRBV30 and TRBJ2-5, with 8 positions matching TRBD2. CDR3 length: 16 amino acids. V lost 4 bases, J lost 6 bases, and 16 bases stayed unmatched. Looked up from germline, CDR1 is GTSNPN and CDR2 is SVGIG (reference sequence).